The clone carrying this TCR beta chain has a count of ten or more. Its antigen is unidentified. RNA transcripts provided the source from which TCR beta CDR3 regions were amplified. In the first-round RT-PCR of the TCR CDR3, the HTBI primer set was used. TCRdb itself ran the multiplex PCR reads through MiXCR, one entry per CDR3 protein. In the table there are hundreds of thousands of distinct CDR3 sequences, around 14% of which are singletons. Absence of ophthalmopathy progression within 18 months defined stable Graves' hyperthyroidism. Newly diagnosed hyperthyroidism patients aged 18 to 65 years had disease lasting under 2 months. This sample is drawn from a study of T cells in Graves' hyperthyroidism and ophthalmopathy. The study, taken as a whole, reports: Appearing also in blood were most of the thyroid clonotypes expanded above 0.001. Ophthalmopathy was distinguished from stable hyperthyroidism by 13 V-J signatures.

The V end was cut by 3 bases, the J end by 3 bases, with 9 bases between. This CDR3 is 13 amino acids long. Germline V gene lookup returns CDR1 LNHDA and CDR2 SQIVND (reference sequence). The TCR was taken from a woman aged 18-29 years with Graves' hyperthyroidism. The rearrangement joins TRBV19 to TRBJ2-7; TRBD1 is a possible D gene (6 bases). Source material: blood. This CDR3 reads CASSMGRGYEQYF. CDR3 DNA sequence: TGTGCCAGTAGTATGGGCAGGGGCTACGAGCAGTACTTC.